A selection of T cell receptor beta chains follows, all from one sample in a study of PD-1 blockade in classical Hodgkin lymphoma. Sequencing used immunoSEQ multiplex PCR; TCRdb keeps in-frame clones, though not all of them. The sample lists under 25,000 clones, over 65% occurring once. This material consisted of peripheral blood mononuclear cells (PBMCs), taken before the fourth cycle of nivolumab. The receptor set was obtained from a human donor with classical Hodgkin lymphoma. Both conserved end residues are part of each CDR3. The D gene is left open where the match is weak. Expanded clones are given a class, and other clones once, few, many or no size at all.

j_gene: TRBJ1-5; abundance: -; v_gene: TRBV23-1; d_gene: -; CDR3aa: CASSLGSRLSNQPQHF; CDR3nt: TGCGCCAGCAGTCTAGGGAGTAGGCTAAGCAATCAGCCCCAGCATTTT
j_gene: TRBJ2-1; abundance: -; v_gene: TRBV5-1; d_gene: -; CDR3aa: CASSPGGQAYNEQFF; CDR3nt: TGCGCCAGCAGCCCGGGGGGACAGGCGTACAATGAGCAGTTCTTC
j_gene: TRBJ1-1; abundance: -; v_gene: TRBV19; d_gene: TRBD1; CDR3aa: CASSRTGGKADTEAFF; CDR3nt: TGTGCCAGTAGTAGGACAGGGGGCAAAGCGGACACTGAAGCTTTCTTT
j_gene: TRBJ1-1; abundance: -; v_gene: TRBV30; d_gene: -; CDR3aa: CAWSSLDKAFF; CDR3nt: TGTGCCTGGAGTTCCCTCGACAAAGCTTTCTTT
j_gene: TRBJ1-2; abundance: few; v_gene: TRBV6-5; d_gene: TRBD1; CDR3aa: CASSGQGNYGYTF; CDR3nt: TGTGCCAGCAGCGGACAGGGAAACTATGGCTACACCTTC
j_gene: TRBJ2-5; abundance: -; v_gene: TRBV2; d_gene: TRBD1; CDR3aa: CASRADRALQYF; CDR3nt: TGTGCCAGCAGGGCGGACAGGGCCCTCCAGTACTTC
j_gene: TRBJ2-2; abundance: few; v_gene: TRBV19; d_gene: -; CDR3aa: CASSTWTDPGELFF; CDR3nt: TGTGCCAGTAGCACCTGGACCGACCCCGGGGAGCTGTTTTTT
j_gene: TRBJ2-1; abundance: -; v_gene: TRBV7-9; d_gene: TRBD2; CDR3aa: CASSTSGSNEQFF; CDR3nt: TGTGCCAGCAGCACTAGCGGTTCTAATGAGCAGTTCTTC
j_gene: TRBJ2-1; abundance: -; v_gene: TRBV19; d_gene: -; CDR3aa: CASSIKGGGEPFF; CDR3nt: TGTGCCAGTAGTATCAAAGGTGGGGGAGAGCCGTTCTTC
j_gene: TRBJ2-7; abundance: once; v_gene: TRBV5-1; d_gene: TRBD1; CDR3aa: CASSLAVGTAYEQYF; CDR3nt: TGCGCCAGCAGCTTGGCCGTCGGGACAGCCTACGAGCAGTACTTC
j_gene: TRBJ2-3; abundance: -; v_gene: TRBV5-4; d_gene: -; CDR3aa: CASSRSTDTQYF; CDR3nt: TGTGCCAGCAGCCGTAGCACAGATACGCAGTATTTT
j_gene: TRBJ1-4; abundance: -; v_gene: TRBV25-1; d_gene: -; CDR3aa: CASSEPGGSDEKLFF; CDR3nt: TGTGCCAGCAGTGAACCTGGGGGGAGCGATGAAAAACTGTTTTTT
j_gene: TRBJ2-6; abundance: once; v_gene: TRBV18; d_gene: TRBD1; CDR3aa: CASVLTPGTGGSGANVLTF; CDR3nt: TGTGCCAGCGTACTAACCCCCGGGACAGGGGGCTCTGGGGCCAACGTCCTGACTTTC
j_gene: TRBJ1-1; abundance: -; v_gene: TRBV6-6; d_gene: TRBD1; CDR3aa: CASSRQGNTEAFF; CDR3nt: TGTGCCAGCAGTCGACAGGGGAACACTGAAGCTTTCTTT
j_gene: TRBJ2-1; abundance: once; v_gene: TRBV14; d_gene: TRBD2; CDR3aa: CASSQRDNLAGVRPTYNEQFF; CDR3nt: TGTGCCAGCAGCCAAAGGGATAATCTAGCGGGAGTAAGGCCAACCTACAATGAGCAGTTCTTC
j_gene: TRBJ1-4; abundance: once; v_gene: TRBV9; d_gene: TRBD1; CDR3aa: CASSVAPGTGNEKLFF; CDR3nt: TGTGCCAGCAGCGTCGCGCCGGGGACAGGGAATGAAAAACTGTTTTTT
j_gene: TRBJ2-3; abundance: -; v_gene: TRBV7-9; d_gene: -; CDR3aa: CASSPPRTSTDTQYF; CDR3nt: TGTGCCAGCAGCCCTCCCAGGACTAGCACAGATACGCAGTATTTT
j_gene: TRBJ1-2; abundance: -; v_gene: TRBV21-1; d_gene: -; CDR3aa: CASSKEEPGYGYTF; CDR3nt: TGTGCCAGCAGCAAAGAAGAGCCAGGCTATGGCTACACCTTC
j_gene: TRBJ1-3; abundance: few; v_gene: TRBV19; d_gene: -; CDR3aa: CASSPGPRLGTSGNTIYF; CDR3nt: TGTGCCAGTAGTCCCGGTCCGCGTCTTGGAACTTCTGGAAACACCATATATTTT
j_gene: TRBJ2-7; abundance: -; v_gene: TRBV9; d_gene: -; CDR3aa: CASSYQDHEQYF; CDR3nt: TGTGCCAGCAGTTATCAGGACCACGAGCAGTACTTC
j_gene: TRBJ2-3; abundance: -; v_gene: TRBV6-1; d_gene: -; CDR3aa: CASTPGRGTDTQYF; CDR3nt: TGTGCCAGCACCCCTGGCAGGGGCACAGATACGCAGTATTTT
j_gene: TRBJ2-7; abundance: -; v_gene: TRBV11-3; d_gene: -; CDR3aa: CASSGPGTAFGQYF; CDR3nt: TGTGCCAGCAGCGGTCCGGGAACAGCGTTCGGGCAGTACTTC
j_gene: TRBJ2-1; abundance: few; v_gene: TRBV11-2; d_gene: -; CDR3aa: CASSLDPESSYNEQFF; CDR3nt: TGTGCCAGCAGCTTAGATCCGGAGAGCTCCTACAATGAGCAGTTCTTC
j_gene: TRBJ1-2; abundance: -; v_gene: TRBV5-4; d_gene: -; CDR3aa: CASSRDGYTF; CDR3nt: TGTGCCAGCAGCAGGGATGGCTACACCTTC